One and the same sample provided the 7 T cell receptor beta chains below, sequenced in a study of metastatic and nonmetastatic thyroid tumors (dated by TCRdb to 2018 to 2020). Receptor amplification or capture employed PCR. TCRdb names Illumina HiSeq 4000 as the instrument used. TCRdb passed the public sequencing reads through fastp at Q25 and MiXCR, retaining productive beta sequences. The sample has over 15,000 clones on record, 20% to 25% of them singletons. The ten biggest clones cover about a sixth of the sample. Before undergoing thyroid surgery, none of the patients had been given any kind of treatment. Sequences were obtained from tumor tissue. The receptors were sampled from a female donor with papillary thyroid cancer or a benign thyroid nodule (not recorded which). Some clones in this sample may be carry-over from other donors' samples.

As concerns this clone: Different DNA sequences within this sample yield the same CDR3. The V gene is TRBV6-1, the J gene TRBJ2-7; 8 bases line up with TRBD1. Germline trimming cut 6 bases from V and 1 base from J; bases unmatched to any gene: 11. CDR1 and CDR2 (germline): MNHNS, SASEGT. The CDR3 runs to 16 residues. The CDR3 reads CASRPPGDRGSYEQYF. The DNA of the CDR3 is TGTGCCAGCAGACCCCCTGGTGACAGGGGATCCTACGAGCAGTACTTC.

This clone was recorded many times. The chain recombines TRBV7-2 with TRBJ1-2, with no clear D. Deletions cut 1 base from V and 8 bases from J, with 14 bases between. Germline V gene data show CDR1 as SGHTA and CDR2 as FQGNSA. The CDR3 contains 14 residues. DNA of the CDR3: TGTGCCAGCAGCTTAGGCAGGTTCCTGGGAGGCTACACCTTC. Amino acids: CASSLGRFLGGYTF.

This clone was seen repeatedly, ten times or more. This chain uses TRBV6-4 with TRBJ2-1; perhaps D is TRBD1 or TRBD2 (5 bases each). With 7 bases removed from V and 7 bases from J, the gap between germline ends came to 17 bases. The CDR3 loop spans 14 amino acids. CDR1 and CDR2 (germline): MRHNA, SNTAGT. CDR3 DNA: TGTGCCAGCAAACTCCGGGACGAGCATAATGAGCAGTTCTTC. Its translation: CASKLRDEHNEQFF.

This rearrangement joins TRBV5-1 to TRBJ1-2; TRBD1 is a possible D gene (5 bases). Germline assignment: CDR1 SGHRS and CDR2 YFSETQ. The CDR3 covers 15 residues. The V end lost 2 bases, the J end lost 3 bases, and 14 bases lay between the germline ends. The CDR3 spells CASSLGDGAYYGYTF. The CDR3 DNA follows: TGCGCCAGCAGCTTAGGGGACGGTGCCTACTATGGCTACACCTTC.

This clone occurred many times. The chain recombines TRBV20-1 with TRBJ2-5, with 8 positions matching TRBD1. With V trimmed by 6 bases and J by 5 bases, 5 bases remained unmatched. CDR3 length: 12 residues. Germline CDR1 DFQATT, CDR2 SNEGSKA (reference sequence). The CDR3 DNA sequence: TGCAGTGCCTTGGACAGGGCTGAGACCCAGTACTTC. Its translation is CSALDRAETQYF.

On this clone itself: A much larger clonotype is one base distant, so this may be a read error. The rearrangement uses TRBV24-1 and TRBJ1-1; D may be TRBD1 (5 bases). Germline CDR1 KGHDR, CDR2 SFDVKD. The CDR3 is 14 residues long. CDR3 bases: TGTGCCACCAGTGGGTCAGCGACAGACACTGAGGCTTTCTTT. It translates to CATSGSATDTEAFF.

In its sample, this clone is medium-sized (0.01 to 0.1%). CDR3 sequence: CASSQDSAGFGNEQYF. Here the CDR3 DNA reads TGCGCCAGCAGCCAAGATTCGGCAGGGTTTGGAAACGAGCAGTACTTC. The gene calls are TRBV4-1 and TRBJ2-7; TRBD1 might be the D (5 bases). Germline assignment: CDR1 MGHRA and CDR2 YSYEKL. Trimming removed 0 bases at V and 5 bases at J, with 17 bases between. The CDR3 contains 16 residues.